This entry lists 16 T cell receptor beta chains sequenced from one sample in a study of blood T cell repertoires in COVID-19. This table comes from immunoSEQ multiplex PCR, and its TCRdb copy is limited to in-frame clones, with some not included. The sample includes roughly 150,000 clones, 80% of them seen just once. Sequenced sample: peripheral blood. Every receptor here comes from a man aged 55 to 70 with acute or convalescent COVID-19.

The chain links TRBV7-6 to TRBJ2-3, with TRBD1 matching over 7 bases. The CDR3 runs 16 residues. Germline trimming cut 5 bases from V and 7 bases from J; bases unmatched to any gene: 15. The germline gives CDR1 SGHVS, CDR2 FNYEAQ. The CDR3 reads CASSPSGQATGYTQYF. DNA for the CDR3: TGTGCCAGCAGCCCCTCCGGACAGGCGACGGGGTATACGCAGTATTTT.

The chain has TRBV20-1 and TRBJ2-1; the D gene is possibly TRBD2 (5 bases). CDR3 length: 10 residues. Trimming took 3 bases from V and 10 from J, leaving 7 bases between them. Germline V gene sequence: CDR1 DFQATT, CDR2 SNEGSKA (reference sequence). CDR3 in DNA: TGCAGTGCTAGTGGACTCGAGCAGTTCTTC. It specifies CSASGLEQFF.

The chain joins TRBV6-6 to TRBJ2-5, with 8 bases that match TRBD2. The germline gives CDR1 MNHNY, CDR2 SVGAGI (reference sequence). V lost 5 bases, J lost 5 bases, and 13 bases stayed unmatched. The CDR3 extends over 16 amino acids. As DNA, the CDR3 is TGTGCCAGCAGTCGAACCACGGGGGGGTTAGGGGAGACCCAGTACTTC. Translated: CASSRTTGGLGETQYF.

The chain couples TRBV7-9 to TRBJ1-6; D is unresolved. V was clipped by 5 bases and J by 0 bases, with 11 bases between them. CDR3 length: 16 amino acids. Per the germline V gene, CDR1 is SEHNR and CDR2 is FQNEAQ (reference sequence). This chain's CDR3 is CASSPPWSSYNSPLHF. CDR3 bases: TGTGCCAGCAGCCCCCCATGGAGCTCCTATAATTCACCCCTCCACTTT.

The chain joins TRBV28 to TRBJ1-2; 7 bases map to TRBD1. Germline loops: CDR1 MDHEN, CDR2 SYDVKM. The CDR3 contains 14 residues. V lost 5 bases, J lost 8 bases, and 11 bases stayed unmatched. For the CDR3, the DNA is TGTGCCAGCAGTCGAGACAGGGTCGAGAGGGGCTACACCTTC. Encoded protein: CASSRDRVERGYTF.

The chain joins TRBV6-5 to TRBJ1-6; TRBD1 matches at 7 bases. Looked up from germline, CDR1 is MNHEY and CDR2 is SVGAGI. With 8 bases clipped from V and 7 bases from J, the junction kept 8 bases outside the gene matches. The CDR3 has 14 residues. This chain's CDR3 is CASYDRVYNSPLHF. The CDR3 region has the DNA TGTGCCAGCTACGACAGGGTTTACAATTCACCCCTCCACTTT.

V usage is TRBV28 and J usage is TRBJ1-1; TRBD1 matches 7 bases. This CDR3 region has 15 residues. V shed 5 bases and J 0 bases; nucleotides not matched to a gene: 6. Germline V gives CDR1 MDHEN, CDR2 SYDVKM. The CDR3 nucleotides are TGTGCCAGCAGTGACCTTACAGGGGTGAACACTGAAGCTTTCTTT. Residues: CASSDLTGVNTEAFF.

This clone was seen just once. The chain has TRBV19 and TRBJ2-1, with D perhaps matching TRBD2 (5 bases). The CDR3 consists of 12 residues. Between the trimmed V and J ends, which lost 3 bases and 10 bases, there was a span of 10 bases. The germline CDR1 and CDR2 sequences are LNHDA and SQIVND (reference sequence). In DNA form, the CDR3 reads TGTGCCAGTAGTATCCTGACGGGAGAGCAGTTCTTC. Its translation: CASSILTGEQFF.

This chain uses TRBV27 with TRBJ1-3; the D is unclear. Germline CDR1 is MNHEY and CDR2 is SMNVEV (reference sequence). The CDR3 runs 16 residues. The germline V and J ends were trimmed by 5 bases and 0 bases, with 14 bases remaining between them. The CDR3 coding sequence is TGTGCCAGCAGTCCCCCCCCTGTCCTCTCTGGAAACACCATATATTTT. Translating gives CASSPPPVLSGNTIYF.

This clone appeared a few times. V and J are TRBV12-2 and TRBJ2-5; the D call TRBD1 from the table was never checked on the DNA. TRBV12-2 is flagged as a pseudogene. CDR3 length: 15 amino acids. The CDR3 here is CASRSRGQPQETQYF. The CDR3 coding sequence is TGTGCAAGTCGCTCTAGAGGACAGCCCCAAGAGACCCAGTACTTC.

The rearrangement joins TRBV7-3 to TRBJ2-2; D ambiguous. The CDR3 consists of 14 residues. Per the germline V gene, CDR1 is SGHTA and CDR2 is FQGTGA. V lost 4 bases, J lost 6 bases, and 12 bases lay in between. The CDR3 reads CASSSNLGAGELFF. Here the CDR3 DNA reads TGTGCCAGCAGCTCGAATCTAGGCGCCGGGGAGCTGTTTTTT.

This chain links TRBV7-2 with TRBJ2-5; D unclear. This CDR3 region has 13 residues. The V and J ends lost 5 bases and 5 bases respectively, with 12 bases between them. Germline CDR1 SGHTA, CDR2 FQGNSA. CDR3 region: CASSPGSVETQYF. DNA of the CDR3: TGTGCCAGCAGCCCAGGATCAGTGGAGACCCAGTACTTC. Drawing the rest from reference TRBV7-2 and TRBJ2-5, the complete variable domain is GAGVSQSPSNKVTEKGKDVELRCDPISGHTALYWYRQSLGQGLEFLIYFQGNSAPDKSGLPSDRFSAERTGGSVSTLTIQRTQQEDSAVYLCASSPGSVETQYFGPGTRLLVL.

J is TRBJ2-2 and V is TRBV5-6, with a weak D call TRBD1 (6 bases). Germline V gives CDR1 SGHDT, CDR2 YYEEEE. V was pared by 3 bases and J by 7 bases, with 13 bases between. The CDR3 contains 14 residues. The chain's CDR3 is CASSWGPLDGELFF. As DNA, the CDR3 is TGTGCCAGCAGCTGGGGGCCTTTGGACGGGGAGCTGTTTTTT.

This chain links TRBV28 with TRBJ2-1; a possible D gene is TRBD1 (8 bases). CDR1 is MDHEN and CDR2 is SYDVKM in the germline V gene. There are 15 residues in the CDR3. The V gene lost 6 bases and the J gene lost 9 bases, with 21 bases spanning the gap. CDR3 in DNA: TGTGCCAGCAGAAGTCCCGGGACAGGCGGGGGTGAGCAGTTCTTC. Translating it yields CASRSPGTGGGEQFF.

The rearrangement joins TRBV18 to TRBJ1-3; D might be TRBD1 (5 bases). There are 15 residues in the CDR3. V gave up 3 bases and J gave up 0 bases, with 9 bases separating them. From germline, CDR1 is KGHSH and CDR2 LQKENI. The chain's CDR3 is CASSPPGGSGNTIYF. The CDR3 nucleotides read TGTGCCAGCTCACCTCCCGGGGGCTCTGGAAACACCATATATTTT. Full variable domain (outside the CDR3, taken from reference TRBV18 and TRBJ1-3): NAGVMQNPRHLVRRRGQEARLRCSPMKGHSHVYWYRQLPEEGLKFMVYLQKENIIDESGMPKERFSAEFPKEGPSILRIQQVVRGDSAAYFCASSPPGGSGNTIYFGEGSWLTVV.

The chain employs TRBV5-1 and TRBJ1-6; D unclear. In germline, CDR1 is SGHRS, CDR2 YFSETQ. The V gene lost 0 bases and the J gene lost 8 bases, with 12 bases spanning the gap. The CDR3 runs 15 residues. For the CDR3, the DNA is TGCGCCAGCAGCTTGGGAGGGAGGTGGGATTCACCCCTCCACTTT. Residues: CASSLGGRWDSPLHF.